Shown below are 22 T cell receptor beta chains from a single sample sequenced in a study of Graves' ophthalmopathy and Graves' hyperthyroidism. Amplification from RNA transcripts yielded the TCR beta CDR3 regions. First-round RT-PCR with HTBI primers preceded a second-round multiplex PCR. One entry per CDR3 protein, called by TCRdb with MiXCR from the multiplex PCR reads. The sample lists approximately 500,000 distinct CDR3 sequences; approximately 15% were seen once. The source material was blood. These receptors came from a woman aged 25 to 45 with Graves' ophthalmopathy.

This clonotype was counted many times. The chain uses TRBV6-5 and TRBJ1-5, with TRBD1 matching over 8 bases. The germline V gene has CDR1 MNHEY and CDR2 SVGAGI. CDR3 length: 11 residues. J was trimmed by 7 bases and V by 11 bases; bases with no gene match: 4. The CDR3 region is CARGQGQPQHF. The CDR3 DNA is TGTGCCCGTGGACAGGGCCAGCCCCAGCATTTT.

This clonotype was seen repeatedly, ten times or more. The rearrangement links TRBV29-1 to TRBJ1-1; the D gene is possibly TRBD1 (6 bases). Between the trimmed V and J ends, which lost 4 bases and 4 bases, there was a span of 16 bases. The CDR3 runs to 14 residues. From germline, CDR1 is SQVTM and CDR2 ANQGSEA. The CDR3 DNA is TGCAGCGTTGTTAGGTCAGGGGTGGCCACTGAAGCTTTCTTT. As protein: CSVVRSGVATEAFF.

The chain links TRBV6-1 to TRBJ1-6; 9 bases fit TRBD1. V lost 6 bases and J lost 11; bases outside the gene matches: 8. Germline lookup yields CDR1 MNHNS and CDR2 SASEGT. This CDR3 contains 14 residues. CDR3 DNA: TGTGCCAGCAGCCTCGGGACAGGGCCGACACCCCTCCACTTT. This encodes CASSLGTGPTPLHF.

The chain recombines TRBV4-1 with TRBJ1-3; D possibly corresponds to TRBD1 (5 bases). Germline CDR1 MGHRA, CDR2 YSYEKL. This CDR3 has 19 residues. V was pared by 0 bases and J by 0 bases, with 18 bases between. The CDR3 loop is CASSQDWHLKGLSGNTIYF. In DNA form, the CDR3 reads TGCGCCAGCAGCCAAGATTGGCACCTAAAGGGGCTCTCTGGAAACACCATATATTTT.

There are many counts of this clonotype. The V gene is TRBV15, the J gene TRBJ2-7; D is ambiguous. Trimming pared 0 bases from V and 0 bases from J, leaving 3 bases between. Germline CDR1 reads LNHNV; CDR2 reads YYDKDF (reference sequence). CDR3 length: 13 amino acids. The CDR3 DNA reads as TGTGCCACCAGCAGAGAGACCTCCTACGAGCAGTACTTC. This translates into CATSRETSYEQYF.

This clonotype occurred many times. V usage is TRBV24-1 and J usage is TRBJ1-2, with TRBD1 as a possible D gene (6 bases). CDR3 length: 11 amino acids. Germline V gene sequence: CDR1 KGHDR, CDR2 SFDVKD. Trimming removed 9 bases at V and 6 bases at J, with 10 bases between. In DNA, the CDR3 is TGTGCCACCGAAACAGGGAATGGCTACACCTTC. It codes for CATETGNGYTF.

This clonotype was counted at least ten times. The chain links TRBV27 to TRBJ2-5, with 7 bases fitting TRBD1. The CDR3 is 16 residues long. Germline loops: CDR1 MNHEY, CDR2 SMNVEV (reference sequence). With 2 bases clipped from V and 1 base from J, the junction kept 7 bases outside the gene matches. The CDR3 sequence: CASSLGYGTVQETQYF. The CDR3 bases are TGTGCCAGCAGTTTAGGTTACGGGACAGTCCAAGAGACCCAGTACTTC.

This clonotype was observed a few times. The V gene is TRBV11-3, the J gene TRBJ2-2, with 10 bases that match TRBD1. The germline V gene encodes CDR1 SGHNT and CDR2 YENEEA. This CDR3 is built from 14 residues. Germline trimming cut 5 bases from V and 8 bases from J; bases unmatched to any gene: 5. CDR3 in DNA: TGTGCCAGCAGCAGAGGACAGGGGGTTGGGGAGCTGTTTTTT. Translated, it gives CASSRGQGVGELFF.

This clonotype was seen ten or more times. This rearrangement joins TRBV12-3 or TRBV12-4 to TRBJ1-2; possibly TRBD1 for D (6 bases). With 5 bases removed from V and 4 bases from J, the gap between germline ends came to 17 bases. The CDR3 loop spans 15 amino acids. The DNA for the CDR3 is TGTGCCAGCAGTCCCGGGCCGGGGGCCGGCTATGGCTACACCTTC. Translating it yields CASSPGPGAGYGYTF.

The chain has TRBV7-9 and TRBJ2-7; D is perhaps TRBD1 (5 bases). In germline, CDR1 is SEHNR, CDR2 FQNEAQ (reference sequence). This CDR3 has 15 residues. Trimming took 1 base from V and 4 from J, leaving 14 bases between them. This CDR3 is CASSLVAGPHYEQYF. CDR3 DNA: TGTGCCAGCAGCTTAGTGGCAGGGCCCCATTACGAGCAGTACTTC.

The gene calls are TRBV13 and TRBJ2-4, with TRBD1 matching 7 bases. This CDR3 region has 15 residues. CDR1 is PRHDT and CDR2 is FYEKMQ in the germline V gene (reference sequence). Trimming at V came to 6 bases and at J to 1 base, leaving 6 bases not matched to a gene. CDR3 in DNA: TGTGCCAGCAGTTCCCAGGGGGAGGCCAAAAACATTCAGTACTTC. It yields the protein CASSSQGEAKNIQYF.

This clonotype was observed at least ten times. The chain carries TRBV6-2 or TRBV6-3 and TRBJ2-5; 11 bases map to TRBD1. CDR3 length: 17 residues. V was pared by 4 bases and J by 5 bases, with 12 bases of the junction left unmatched. Germline V gives CDR1 MNHEY, CDR2 SVGEGT. In DNA form, the CDR3 reads TGTGCCAGCAGTTCCACCCCCGGACAGGGGGCATGGGAGACCCAGTACTTC. This encodes CASSSTPGQGAWETQYF.

A note on this clonotype: The CDR3 does not close with the conserved phenylalanine or tryptophan, likely indicating a read error. J is TRBJ2-2 and V is TRBV28, with D hard to call. The length of the CDR3 is 12 residues. Germline values: CDR1 MDHEN, CDR2 SYDVKM. The CDR3 nucleotides read TGTGCCTGCAGTATGTACACCGGGGAGCTGTTTGTT. Translation gives CACSMYTGELFV.

This clonotype was recorded many times. The gene calls are TRBV24-1 and TRBJ2-7; maybe TRBD2 (6 bases). The CDR3 loop spans 15 amino acids. The germline gives CDR1 KGHDR, CDR2 SFDVKD. Trimming shortened V by 3 bases and J by 4 bases, and 15 bases separated the two germline ends. The chain's CDR3 is CATSDPAGRGYEQYF. Here the CDR3 DNA reads TGTGCCACCAGTGATCCCGCGGGACGGGGTTACGAGCAGTACTTC.

At least ten counts were recorded for this clonotype. The chain has TRBV2 and TRBJ2-7, with TRBD2 as a possible D gene (7 bases). This CDR3 region has 15 residues. V was pared by 1 base and J by 0 bases, with 10 bases between. CDR1 and CDR2 (germline): SNHLY, FYNNEI. The CDR3 protein is CASSEGGGVSYEQYF. As DNA, the CDR3 is TGTGCCAGCAGTGAAGGGGGGGGCGTCTCCTACGAGCAGTACTTC. Full variable domain (missing parts from reference TRBV2 and TRBJ2-7): EPEVTQTPSHQVTQMGQEVILRCVPISNHLYFYWYRQILGQKVEFLVSFYNNEISEKSEIFDDQFSVERPDGSNFTLKIRSTKLEDSAMYFCASSEGGGVSYEQYFGPGTRLTVT.

This clonotype appeared many times. J is TRBJ2-7 and V is TRBV27, with TRBD2 identical over 10 bases. Germline V gives CDR1 MNHEY, CDR2 SMNVEV (reference sequence). This CDR3 has 15 residues. V shed 5 bases and J 5 bases; nucleotides not matched to a gene: 9. The CDR3 sequence is CASSTLAGVKNEQYF. The CDR3 DNA is TGTGCCAGCAGTACTCTAGCGGGGGTAAAAAACGAGCAGTACTTC.

This clonotype has at least ten counts. The chain has TRBV28 and TRBJ1-5, with D uncertain. V dropped 4 bases and J dropped 2 bases, with 15 bases sitting between them. There are 16 residues in the CDR3. The germline CDR1 and CDR2 sequences are MDHEN and SYDVKM. This chain's CDR3 is CASSYRRYDGNQPQHF. In DNA form, the CDR3 reads TGTGCCAGCAGTTACAGACGGTATGACGGCAATCAGCCCCAGCATTTT. Based on the CDR3 plus reference TRBV28 and TRBJ1-5, the full variable domain is DVKVTQSSRYLVKRTGEKVFLECVQDMDHENMFWYRQDPGLGLRLIYFSYDVKMKEKGDIPEGYSVSREKKERFSLILESASTNQTSMYLCASSYRRYDGNQPQHFGDGTRLSIL.

This clonotype occurred many times. This sequence joins TRBV12-3 or TRBV12-4 and TRBJ1-6; D is possibly TRBD1 (5 bases). This CDR3 is built from 16 residues. V was trimmed by 3 bases and J by 4 bases, leaving 13 bases between them. CDR3 region: CASSFGGGNYNSPLHF. For the CDR3, the DNA is TGTGCCAGCAGTTTCGGCGGGGGAAATTATAATTCACCCCTCCACTTT.

DNA of the CDR3: TGTGCCAGCAGCGTAGGGGACAGCCAAGAGACCCAGTACTTC. It yields the protein CASSVGDSQETQYF. The V and J genes are TRBV7-2 and TRBJ2-5; 7 positions match TRBD1. The V and J ends lost 5 bases and 1 base, in that order; junction bases with no gene match: 4. CDR1 SGHTA and CDR2 FQGNSA come from the germline V gene. The CDR3 is 14 amino acids. Complete variable domain (other parts from reference TRBV7-2 and TRBJ2-5): GAGVSQSPSNKVTEKGKDVELRCDPISGHTALYWYRQSLGQGLEFLIYFQGNSAPDKSGLPSDRFSAERTGGSVSTLTIQRTQQEDSAVYLCASSVGDSQETQYFGPGTRLLVL.

This clonotype was observed many times. The chain has TRBV10-3 and TRBJ2-5; D remains ambiguous. Germline CDR1 is ENHRY and CDR2 is SYGVKD. V was clipped by 8 bases and J by 5 bases, with 12 bases between them. The CDR3 loop spans 12 amino acids. The CDR3 here is CAIARTAETQYF. The CDR3, as DNA: TGTGCCATCGCGCGGACCGCGGAGACCCAGTACTTC.

This clonotype was detected ten times or more. V gene TRBV27 combines with J gene TRBJ1-6, with 7 positions matching TRBD1. This CDR3 is built from 13 residues. Germline V CDR1 and CDR2: MNHEY, SMNVEV (reference sequence). The V and J ends lost 6 bases and 12 bases, in that order; junction bases with no gene match: 8. CDR3 amino acids: CASRPQDREPLHF. The CDR3 DNA is TGTGCCAGCAGGCCCCAAGACAGGGAACCCCTCCACTTT.

This clonotype has at least ten counts. The chain links TRBV10-3 to TRBJ2-7; D is tentatively TRBD1 or TRBD2 (7 bases each). CDR3 length: 16 amino acids. Trimming took off 8 bases at V and 0 bases at J, with 20 bases between the two ends. The germline V gene has CDR1 ENHRY and CDR2 SYGVKD. The CDR3 sequence: CAIQEGGGGSSYEQYF. DNA of the CDR3: TGTGCCATCCAAGAGGGAGGGGGCGGGAGCTCCTACGAGCAGTACTTC.